This TCR beta chain was captured in a study of blood T cell repertoires in COVID-19. Overall study: Whether acute or convalescent, the COVID-19 samples came from the United States, Italy and Spain. Sample material is recorded as cDNA or gDNA derived from T cells, B-cell-depleted T cells, or PBMCs.

The ends were cut back, 3 bases at V and 0 bases at J, with 9 bases in the middle. The germline V gene encodes CDR1 MNHNY and CDR2 SVGAGI (reference sequence). This CDR3 is built from 14 residues. Using immunoSEQ multiplex PCR, the repertoire was profiled, and TCRdb retains in-frame clones only, with some absent. The sample has over 110,000 clones; around three quarters are singletons. The source material was peripheral blood. The TCR comes from an elderly man with acute or convalescent COVID-19. This rearrangement joins TRBV6-6 to TRBJ2-7, with a weak D call TRBD2 (5 bases). In DNA form, the CDR3 reads TGTGCCAGCAGTTATGAGGAGGCCTCCTACGAGCAGTACTTC. It yields the protein CASSYEEASYEQYF.